This TCR beta chain was recorded in a study of spatial heterogeneity in lung cancer. Study as a whole: At a median of around two years after resection, follow-up PBMC samples were sequenced when available. Among detected sequences, beta-chain ones consistently exceeded alpha-chain ones in number.

Time point reported: blood at routine non-recurrence follow-up after resection. In each case, whole RNA from tumor, nontumor lung or frozen PBMC was sequenced unsorted. A word on this clonotype: Its antigen is unknown.

General observations from the study: Ubiquitous, expanded tumor-derived TCRs were more frequently observed in blood at resection than at follow-up.

Individual TCR cDNA molecules each bore their own unique molecular identifier. TCRdb re-called the 5' RACE reads with MiXCR, one entry per CDR3 protein. Seen here are about 120,000 distinct CDR3 sequences, 12% observed once, and the top ten hold approximately 15%. V lost 2 bases, J lost 7 bases, and 10 bases lay in between. Germline V CDR1 and CDR2: LGHDT, YNNKEL (reference sequence). This CDR3 is built from 13 residues. The sample was PBMCs, taken at follow-up. The receptor was isolated from a male donor with early-stage non-small cell lung cancer. The chain couples TRBV3-1 to TRBJ2-3; TRBD1 is a possible D gene (5 bases). The CDR3 protein is CASSQPQGYTQYF. The DNA for the CDR3 is TGTGCCAGCAGCCAACCCCAGGGTTATACGCAGTATTTT.